The 10 T cell receptor beta chains reported below all come from one sample, sequenced in a study of blood T cell repertoires in COVID-19. Libraries were prepared by immunoSEQ multiplex PCR; TCRdb keeps only in-frame clonotypes and omits some of them. The sample has 150,000 or so clones, around 85% seen once. Sequencing input: peripheral blood. Every receptor here comes from a woman older than 75 with acute or convalescent COVID-19.

V usage is TRBV5-1 and J usage is TRBJ2-1; D is possibly TRBD2 (6 bases). This CDR3 is 17 amino acids long. Deletions cut 4 bases from V and 7 bases from J, with 24 bases between. Germline loops: CDR1 SGHRS, CDR2 YFSETQ. DNA for the CDR3: TGCGCCAGCAGCGTGACGGCGGGACGGTACTTTCTGAATGAGCAGTTCTTC. This codes for CASSVTAGRYFLNEQFF.

The table lists this clone with a count of one. An end of the junction differs from the germline gene, which may be a read error. This sequence joins TRBV14 and TRBJ1-1, with TRBD1 matching over 8 bases. Germline lookup yields CDR1 SGHDN and CDR2 FVKESK. CDR3 length: 14 residues. CDR3 in amino acids: CASSQGQGWTEAFF. The DNA for the CDR3 is TGTGCCAGCAGTCAAGGACAGGGTTGGACTGAAGCTTTCTTT.

The chain has TRBV19 and TRBJ2-7; 12 bases agree with TRBD1. V gave up 0 bases and J gave up 6 bases; unmatched junction bases: 6. The CDR3 is made up of 16 amino acids. From germline, CDR1 is LNHDA and CDR2 SQIVND (reference sequence). CDR3 protein: CASSIDPGQGASEQYF. CDR3 in DNA: TGTGCCAGTAGTATAGACCCGGGACAGGGGGCGAGCGAGCAGTACTTC.

The rearrangement uses TRBV9 and TRBJ2-7, with D possibly matching TRBD1 (5 bases). CDR1 is SGDLS and CDR2 is YYNGEE in the germline V gene. The CDR3 contains 14 residues. Trimming shortened V by 0 bases and J by 3 bases, and 10 bases separated the two germline ends. The CDR3 is CASSVEAGHYEQYF. The CDR3 DNA is TGTGCCAGCAGCGTAGAGGCAGGGCACTACGAGCAGTACTTC.

The chain links TRBV4-1 to TRBJ1-2, with TRBD1 matching over 7 bases. CDR3 size: 14 residues. The germline V gene has CDR1 MGHRA and CDR2 YSYEKL. J was trimmed by 8 bases and V by 4 bases; bases with no gene match: 10. CDR3 in DNA: TGCGCCAGCAGCCGATTTGGACAGGAAAAAGGCTACACCTTC. Protein product: CASSRFGQEKGYTF.

The V call is TRBV4-1, the J call TRBJ1-1; TRBD1 matches at 7 bases. The V segment lost 1 base and the J segment 9 bases; nucleotides outside the gene matches: 5. The germline CDR1 and CDR2 sequences are MGHRA and YSYEKL. CDR3 length: 13 amino acids. The CDR3: CASSQVTGFQAFF. CDR3 bases: TGCGCCAGCAGCCAAGTGACAGGGTTCCAAGCTTTCTTT.

The chain combines TRBV6-5 with TRBJ1-5; TRBD1 matches at 7 bases. The CDR3 has 14 residues. CDR1 is MNHEY and CDR2 is SVGAGI in the germline V gene. The J segment lost 5 bases and the V segment lost 1 base, leaving 2 bases of the junction unmatched. The CDR3 loop reads CASSYYQGDQPQHF. The CDR3 DNA is TGTGCCAGCAGTTACTATCAGGGGGATCAGCCCCAGCATTTT.

The chain employs TRBV6-6 and TRBJ2-7; TRBD1 aligns across 8 bases. CDR1 is MNHNY, CDR2 SVGAGI, per germline (reference sequence). This CDR3 is built from 12 residues. V lost 7 bases, J lost 3 bases, and 2 bases stayed unmatched. Here the CDR3 reads CASNGQGYEQYF. CDR3 in DNA: TGTGCCAGCAACGGACAGGGCTACGAGCAGTACTTC.

The chain recombines TRBV10-3 with TRBJ1-5; D is undetermined. The germline V and J ends were trimmed by 0 bases and 5 bases, with 11 bases remaining between them. The length of the CDR3 is 15 residues. Germline-derived CDR1 and CDR2 are ENHRY and SYGVKD. The CDR3 DNA reads TGTGCCATCAGTGAGTCGTACGGAGTAGATCAGCCCCAGCATTTT. Residues: CAISESYGVDQPQHF.

This rearrangement joins TRBV5-1 to TRBJ2-1; the D is unclear. Germline loops: CDR1 SGHRS, CDR2 YFSETQ. CDR3 size: 12 residues. V lost 4 bases to trimming and J lost 7 bases, with 9 bases between them. The CDR3 DNA reads as TGCGCCAGCAGCGCCCCCCAGAATGAGCAGTTCTTC. This gives the protein CASSAPQNEQFF. Variable domain in full (rest from reference TRBV5-1 and TRBJ2-1): KAGVTQTPRYLIKTRGQQVTLSCSPISGHRSVSWYQQTPGQGLQFLFEYFSETQRNKGNFPGRFSGRQFSNSRSEMNVSTLELGDSALYLCASSAPQNEQFFGPGTRLTVL.